The 8 T cell receptor beta chains below all came from one sample that was sequenced in a study of response to subunit inactivated influenza vaccine. One entry per CDR3 protein results from TCRdb running MiXCR on the RT-PCR reads. The sample carries 300,000 to 350,000 distinct CDR3 sequences, 21% recorded once. The sample was PBMCs from blood, taken approximately 20 months after vaccination. The receptors here all came from a man aged 50 to 75 who received an inactivated influenza vaccine.

This clonotype was counted a few times. This chain joins TRBV5-1 and TRBJ2-5, with D uncertain. Deletions cut 0 bases from V and 5 bases from J, with 11 bases between. Per the germline V gene, CDR1 is SGHRS and CDR2 is YFSETQ. The CDR3 is made up of 14 amino acids. The CDR3 spells CASSLERGGETQYF. CDR3 in DNA: TGCGCCAGCAGCTTGGAGAGAGGTGGGGAGACCCAGTACTTC.

The sample holds one count of this clonotype. This chain connects TRBV9 to TRBJ2-7; TRBD2 matches 7 bases. The junction had 10 bases not matched to a gene; V was cut back by 3 bases and J by 7 bases. Per germline, CDR1 SGDLS and CDR2 YYNGEE. The CDR3 is 14 amino acids. The CDR3 DNA sequence: TGTGCCAGCAGCGCCCCGGGACTACCCTTAGAGCAGTACTTC. Its protein product is CASSAPGLPLEQYF.

V and J are TRBV20-1 and TRBJ2-7, with 7 bases aligning to TRBD1. V lost 5 bases, J lost 3 bases, and 10 bases stayed unmatched. Germline CDR1 reads DFQATT; CDR2 reads SNEGSKA (reference sequence). This CDR3 comprises 14 residues. DNA of the CDR3: TGCAGTGCTTATCCTCCGGGACAGAGCTACGAGCAGTACTTC. Its translation is CSAYPPGQSYEQYF.

The chain carries TRBV6-5 and TRBJ2-7; possibly TRBD2 for D (5 bases). There are 14 residues in the CDR3. V lost 2 bases, J lost 4 bases, and 12 bases lay in between. Germline-derived CDR1 and CDR2 are MNHEY and SVGAGI. The CDR3, as DNA: TGTGCCAGCAGTTACGGGCTAGCTGTATACGAGCAGTACTTC. Residues: CASSYGLAVYEQYF.

The chain recombines TRBV18 with TRBJ1-5; 8 bases are a match to TRBD1. Germline V gives CDR1 KGHSH, CDR2 LQKENI. The V segment lost 2 bases and the J segment 6 bases; nucleotides outside the gene matches: 6. The CDR3 is 15 residues long. CDR3 DNA sequence: TGTGCCAGCTCACCAATAACAGGGGGGGGTCAGCCCCAGCATTTT. It specifies CASSPITGGGQPQHF.

This clonotype has only a few counts. This rearrangement joins TRBV5-1 to TRBJ2-5; tentative D call: TRBD1 (7 bases). Germline lookup yields CDR1 SGHRS and CDR2 YFSETQ. The V end lost 4 bases, the J end lost 2 bases, and 12 bases lay between the germline ends. The CDR3 runs to 14 residues. For the CDR3, the DNA is TGCGCCAGCAGCGCGGGACAGACTCAAGAGACCCAGTACTTC. Its translation is CASSAGQTQETQYF.

The rearrangement links TRBV5-1 to TRBJ1-1; no definite D call. CDR3 length: 14 residues. The germline V and J ends were trimmed by 6 bases and 0 bases, with 12 bases remaining between them. Germline V gives CDR1 SGHRS, CDR2 YFSETQ. CDR3 sequence (DNA): TGCGCCAGCACCATTGGAGGACTGAACACTGAAGCTTTCTTT. Protein: CASTIGGLNTEAFF.

The rearrangement uses TRBV4-2 and TRBJ2-7, with 8 bases identical to TRBD2. J gave up 4 bases and V 0 bases, and 11 bases lay outside the gene matches. The CDR3 has 17 amino acids. Germline values: CDR1 LGHNA, CDR2 YNFKEQ. The CDR3 DNA reads TGTGCCAGCAGCCAAGATCGGGGGGGAGGTGGGCATTACGAGCAGTACTTC. Translated, it gives CASSQDRGGGGHYEQYF.